This T cell receptor beta chain was sequenced during a study of blood T cells in healthy people across ages. Overall study results and limits: Getting older went along with TCR beta diversity per million T cells dropping roughly linearly. Aged donors had fewer naive CD4+ cells and lower diversity than long-lived donors.

For the second PCR, which ran for 7 to 11 cycles, a sample-barcoded 5' primer and a J-beta primer mix were used. Every individual sample yielded 2.5 million or more paired-end reads (each containing CDR3). TCRdb reprocessed the 5' RACE reads with MiXCR, giving one entry per CDR3 protein. The data show nearly 800,000 distinct CDR3 sequences, more than 55% seen once. Healthy Caucasian individuals from Russia aged about 6 to 95 were enrolled as donors. This clonotype has only one observation. Its cognate antigen is unknown. The sample consisted of blood. The sequence came from a man aged 40-50 years in good health.

The CDR3 nucleotides read TGCGCCAGCAGCTTGGTCCGGGACAGGGGATACCACGAGCAGTACTTC. The encoded protein is CASSLVRDRGYHEQYF. The chain carries TRBV5-1 and TRBJ2-7; 10 positions agree with TRBD1. The ends lost 0 bases at V and 5 bases at J; junction bases unmatched: 8. The CDR3 has 16 residues. Per germline, CDR1 SGHRS and CDR2 YFSETQ.